One sample yielded the 20 T cell receptor beta chains listed below, sequenced in a study of early T cells in non-severe SARS-CoV-2 infection. MiXCR was run by TCRdb on the 5' RACE reads, yielding one entry per CDR3 protein. The sample holds 95,000 to 110,000 distinct CDR3 sequences, approximately 12% seen once. The sample taken for sequencing was whole blood. These receptors all stem from an adult who was a healthcare worker with PCR-confirmed SARS-CoV-2 infection or an uninfected control (not recorded which).

This clonotype showed up just a few times. The chain uses TRBV29-1 and TRBJ1-4; TRBD1 matches 7 bases. The V and J ends lost 4 bases and 7 bases, in that order; junction bases with no gene match: 3. This CDR3 comprises 12 residues. Germline values: CDR1 SQVTM, CDR2 ANQGSEA. CDR3 region: CSVATGSEKLFF. The CDR3 coding sequence is TGCAGCGTTGCGACAGGGAGTGAAAAACTGTTTTTT. Drawing the rest from reference TRBV29-1 and TRBJ1-4, the complete variable domain is SAVISQKPSRDICQRGTSLTIQCQVDSQVTMMFWYRQQPGQSLTLIATANQGSEATYESGFVIDKFPISRPNLTFSTLTVSNMSPEDSSIYLCSVATGSEKLFFGSGTQLSVL.

This clonotype was counted only a few times. The V gene is TRBV25-1, the J gene TRBJ2-7, with a weak D call TRBD2 (5 bases). The CDR3 consists of 13 residues. CDR1 MGHDK and CDR2 SYGVNS come from the germline V gene. The germline V and J ends were trimmed by 5 bases and 7 bases, with 15 bases remaining between them. CDR3: CASSRSAGGEQYF. CDR3 in DNA: TGTGCCAGCAGTCGGTCGGCGGGTGGTGAGCAGTACTTC.

The chain carries TRBV15 and TRBJ2-7; D tentatively reads TRBD1 or TRBD2 (6 bases each). Germline V lookup: CDR1 LNHNV, CDR2 YYDKDF (reference sequence). The CDR3 runs to 16 residues. V dropped 0 bases and J dropped 2 bases, with 14 bases sitting between them. The CDR3 bases are TGTGCCACCAGCAGAGAATCCGGGGGCTTGGCCTACGAGCAGTACTTC. Its protein is CATSRESGGLAYEQYF.

The J gene is TRBJ2-5, the V gene TRBV20-1; D remains ambiguous. Trimming removed 2 bases from V and 1 base from J, with 5 bases in between. The CDR3 runs to 12 residues. Germline assignment: CDR1 DFQATT and CDR2 SNEGSKA (reference sequence). Here the CDR3 reads CSARPFQETQYF. Written as DNA, the CDR3 is TGCAGTGCTAGACCGTTCCAAGAGACCCAGTACTTC.

Ten or more counts support this clonotype. This chain joins TRBV12-3 or TRBV12-4 and TRBJ2-1; D is unresolved. CDR3 length equals 14 residues. Trimming shortened V by 6 bases and J by 1 base, and 10 bases separated the two germline ends. The CDR3 spells CASSLARSYNEQFF. CDR3 bases: TGTGCCAGCAGCCTTGCAAGGTCCTACAATGAGCAGTTCTTC.

The chain couples TRBV20-1 to TRBJ2-1; 8 bases fit TRBD2. The CDR3 is 20 amino acids. With 0 bases clipped from V and 0 bases from J, the junction kept 16 bases outside the gene matches. Germline CDR1 is DFQATT and CDR2 is SNEGSKA (reference sequence). The CDR3 loop reads CSARDIREGGGVSSYNEQFF. The CDR3 DNA is TGCAGTGCTAGAGATATCCGGGAGGGGGGAGGAGTAAGCTCCTACAATGAGCAGTTCTTC.

This clonotype was counted ten times or more. The V and J genes are TRBV20-1 and TRBJ2-1, with D perhaps TRBD2 (6 bases). CDR1 is DFQATT and CDR2 is SNEGSKA in the germline V gene (reference sequence). V lost 3 bases, J lost 4 bases, and 16 bases lay in between. The CDR3 runs 15 residues. The CDR3 sequence: CSARTSPEGYNEQFF. The CDR3 region has the DNA TGCAGTGCTAGGACTAGTCCCGAGGGGTACAATGAGCAGTTCTTC.

This clonotype was counted at least ten times. The chain carries TRBV4-3 and TRBJ2-1; 7 bases are shared with TRBD2. Germline-derived CDR1 and CDR2 are LGHNA and YSLEER. The CDR3 spans 18 residues. The V segment lost 0 bases and the J segment 6 bases; nucleotides outside the gene matches: 14. For the CDR3, the DNA is TGCGCCAGCAGCCAAGATATGGGACTAAGTTCTAGCGGCAATGAGCAGTTCTTC. Encoded protein: CASSQDMGLSSSGNEQFF.

Ten or more counts support this clonotype. The V and J genes are TRBV7-9 and TRBJ2-1, with D possibly TRBD2 on 6 matching bases. CDR3 length equals 20 residues. Looked up from germline, CDR1 is SEHNR and CDR2 is FQNEAQ (reference sequence). With 2 bases removed from V and 4 bases from J, the gap between germline ends came to 27 bases. CDR3 bases: TGTGCCAGCAGCTTACGGGGAGAGAGCGGGCTCCTTAGGGTTTACAATGAGCAGTTCTTC. As protein: CASSLRGESGLLRVYNEQFF.

This clonotype was seen a few times. The genes are TRBV20-1 and TRBJ1-2; 9 bases line up with TRBD1. Trimming at V came to 0 bases and at J to 8 bases, leaving 4 bases not matched to a gene. CDR1 and CDR2 from the germline V gene are DFQATT and SNEGSKA (reference sequence). The CDR3 consists of 13 residues. DNA for the CDR3: TGCAGTGCTAGAGACCGGGACAGGGCGGGCTACACCTTC. It specifies CSARDRDRAGYTF.

This clonotype was seen many times. The rearrangement links TRBV7-8 to TRBJ2-5; 12 bases fit TRBD2. CDR1 and CDR2 from the germline V gene are SGHVS and FQNEAQ. Trimming took 1 base from V and 5 from J; bases not matched to a gene: 14. The CDR3 runs to 19 residues. The CDR3 DNA reads as TGTGCCAGCAGCTTAGGACGATGGACTAGCGGGACAAGGGGGGAGACCCAGTACTTC. Its protein is CASSLGRWTSGTRGETQYF.

This clonotype was picked up many times. One junction end disagrees with the germline gene, perhaps due to a read error. The chain carries TRBV6-1 and TRBJ1-2, with 7 bases matching TRBD1. The CDR3 contains 14 residues. Germline assignment: CDR1 MNHNS and CDR2 SASEGT. The CDR3 DNA reads TGTGCCAGCAGAGAAGACAGGGTCGTACATGGCTACACCTTC. Translated, it gives CASREDRVVHGYTF.

This clonotype was seen many times. The V call is TRBV12-3 or TRBV12-4, the J call TRBJ2-7, with a weak D call TRBD2 (5 bases). With 6 bases removed from V and 7 bases from J, the gap between germline ends came to 16 bases. This CDR3 region has 13 residues. CDR3 protein: CASSQSFGGEQYF. The CDR3 DNA is TGTGCCAGCAGCCAAAGTTTCGGAGGAGAGCAGTACTTC.

This clonotype has more than one count but fewer than ten. This chain links TRBV11-1 with TRBJ2-4; possibly TRBD1 for D (5 bases). V dropped 1 base and J dropped 0 bases, with 13 bases sitting between them. CDR3 length: 17 amino acids. Germline CDR1 reads SGHAT; CDR2 reads FQDESV (reference sequence). CDR3 residues: CASSLDSHRRAKNIQYF. The CDR3 nucleotides read TGTGCCAGCAGCTTAGATTCTCACAGGAGAGCCAAAAACATTCAGTACTTC.

The chain has TRBV11-2 and TRBJ2-7; no clear D. This CDR3 contains 14 residues. Germline CDR1 SGHAT, CDR2 FQNNGV. The V end was cut by 1 base, the J end by 2 bases, with 9 bases between. CDR3: CASSLVGTTYEQYF. CDR3 coding DNA: TGTGCCAGCAGCTTAGTTGGAACAACCTACGAGCAGTACTTC.

This clonotype came up many times. V and J are TRBV6-5 and TRBJ2-3, with 7 bases lining up with TRBD2. Germline assignment: CDR1 MNHEY and CDR2 SVGAGI. The length of the CDR3 is 15 residues. V was clipped by 0 bases and J by 2 bases; unmatched bases: 2. The CDR3 coding sequence is TGTGCCAGCAGTTACTCCGGGAGGCCCACAGATACGCAGTATTTT. Translating it yields CASSYSGRPTDTQYF.

This clonotype was counted ten times or more. CDR3 region: CASSLEREEIEQYF. In DNA form, the CDR3 reads TGTGCCAGCAGCTTAGAGCGGGAGGAGATCGAGCAGTACTTC. The chain employs TRBV7-2 and TRBJ2-7, with 9 bases identical to TRBD2. V shed 1 base and J 6 bases; nucleotides not matched to a gene: 4. The CDR3 consists of 14 residues. The germline gives CDR1 SGHTA, CDR2 FQGNSA.

This clonotype came up many times. The chain is built from TRBV20-1 and TRBJ2-3; D is undetermined. The germline V and J ends were trimmed by 2 bases and 2 bases, with 11 bases remaining between them. The CDR3 spans 14 residues. Germline lookup yields CDR1 DFQATT and CDR2 SNEGSKA (reference sequence). CDR3 sequence reads: CSARIDRYTDTQYF. CDR3 nucleotide sequence: TGCAGTGCTAGAATTGACCGCTACACAGATACGCAGTATTTT.

This clonotype was detected many times. The genes are TRBV28 and TRBJ2-1; 10 bases are shared with TRBD2. J lost 10 bases, V lost 2 bases, and 11 bases had no gene match. Germline V gives CDR1 MDHEN, CDR2 SYDVKM. This CDR3 is 16 amino acids long. This CDR3 reads CASSLKLAGLLREQFF. Here the CDR3 DNA reads TGTGCCAGCAGTTTAAAACTAGCGGGACTGCTCAGAGAGCAGTTCTTC.

This clonotype has ten or more counts. The chain couples TRBV7-9 to TRBJ2-1; 12 bases line up with TRBD2. The V gene's germline CDR1 is SEHNR and CDR2 FQNEAQ (reference sequence). The V gene end was trimmed by 6 bases and the J gene end by 4 bases; junction bases not matched to a gene: 10. CDR3 length equals 17 residues. CDR3 bases: TGTGCCAGCAGTCTAGGACTAGCGGGATTTACATACAATGAGCAGTTCTTC. Its translation is CASSLGLAGFTYNEQFF.